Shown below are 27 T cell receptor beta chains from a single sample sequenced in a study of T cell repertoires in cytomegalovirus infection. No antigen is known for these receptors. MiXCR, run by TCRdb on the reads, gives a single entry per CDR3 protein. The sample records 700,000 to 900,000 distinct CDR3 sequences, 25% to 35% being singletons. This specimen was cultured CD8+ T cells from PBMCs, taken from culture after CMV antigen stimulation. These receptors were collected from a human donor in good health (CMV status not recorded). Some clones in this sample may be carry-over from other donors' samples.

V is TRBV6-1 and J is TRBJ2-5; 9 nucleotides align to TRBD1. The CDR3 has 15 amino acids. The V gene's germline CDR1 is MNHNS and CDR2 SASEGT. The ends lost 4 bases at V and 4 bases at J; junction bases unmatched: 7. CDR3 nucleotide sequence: TGTGCCAGCAGTGGAACAGGGGGCTTCGGAGAGACCCAGTACTTC. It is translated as CASSGTGGFGETQYF.

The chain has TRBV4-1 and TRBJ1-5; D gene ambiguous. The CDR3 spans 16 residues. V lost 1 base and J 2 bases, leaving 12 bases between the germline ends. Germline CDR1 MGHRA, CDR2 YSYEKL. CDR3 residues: CASSQVYGMGNQPQHF. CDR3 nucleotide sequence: TGCGCCAGCAGCCAAGTTTACGGTATGGGCAATCAGCCCCAGCATTTT.

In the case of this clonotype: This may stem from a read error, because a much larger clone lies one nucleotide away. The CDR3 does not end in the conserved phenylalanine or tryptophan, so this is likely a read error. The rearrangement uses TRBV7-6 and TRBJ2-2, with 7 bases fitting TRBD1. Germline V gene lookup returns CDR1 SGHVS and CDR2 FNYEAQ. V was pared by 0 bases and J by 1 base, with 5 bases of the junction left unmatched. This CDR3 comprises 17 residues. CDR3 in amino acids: CASSLALRGKNTGELFS. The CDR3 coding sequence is TGTGCCAGCAGCTTAGCGCTCAGGGGGAAGAACACCGGGGAGCTGTTTTCT.

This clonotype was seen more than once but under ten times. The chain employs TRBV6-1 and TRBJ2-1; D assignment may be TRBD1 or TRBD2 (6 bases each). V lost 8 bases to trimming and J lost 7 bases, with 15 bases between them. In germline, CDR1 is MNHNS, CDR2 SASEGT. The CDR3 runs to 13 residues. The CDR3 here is CASVTGAINEQFF. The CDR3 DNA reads TGTGCCAGCGTAACGGGGGCCATAAATGAGCAGTTCTTC.

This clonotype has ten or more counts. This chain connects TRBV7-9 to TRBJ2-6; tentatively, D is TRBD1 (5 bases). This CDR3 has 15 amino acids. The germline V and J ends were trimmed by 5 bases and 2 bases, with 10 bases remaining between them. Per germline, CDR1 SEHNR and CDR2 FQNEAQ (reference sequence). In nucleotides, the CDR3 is TGTGCCAGCAGCCAGGACAATACTGGGGCCAACGTCCTGACTTTC. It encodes CASSQDNTGANVLTF.

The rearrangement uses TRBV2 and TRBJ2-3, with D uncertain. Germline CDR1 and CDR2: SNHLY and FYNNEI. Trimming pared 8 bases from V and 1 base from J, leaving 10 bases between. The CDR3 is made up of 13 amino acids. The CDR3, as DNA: TGTGCCAGCGATTGGCGTGGCACAGATACGCAGTATTTT. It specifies CASDWRGTDTQYF.

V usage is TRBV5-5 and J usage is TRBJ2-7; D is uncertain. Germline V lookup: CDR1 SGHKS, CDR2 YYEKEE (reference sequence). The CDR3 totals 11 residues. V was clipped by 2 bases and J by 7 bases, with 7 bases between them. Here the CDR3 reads CASSLNREQYF. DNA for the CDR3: TGTGCCAGCAGCTTAAACAGAGAGCAGTACTTC.

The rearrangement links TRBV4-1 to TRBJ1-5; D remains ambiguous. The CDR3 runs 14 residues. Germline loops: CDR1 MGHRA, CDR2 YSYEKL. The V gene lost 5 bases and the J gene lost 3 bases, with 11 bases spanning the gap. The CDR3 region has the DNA TGCGCCAGCAGCTCCGGGCCCATCAATCAGCCCCAGCATTTT. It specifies CASSSGPINQPQHF.

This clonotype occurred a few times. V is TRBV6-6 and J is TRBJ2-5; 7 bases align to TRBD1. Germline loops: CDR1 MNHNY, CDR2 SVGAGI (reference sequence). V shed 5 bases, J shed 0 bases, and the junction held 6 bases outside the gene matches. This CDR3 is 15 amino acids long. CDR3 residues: CASSAGQAYQETQYF. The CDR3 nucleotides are TGTGCCAGCAGTGCAGGACAGGCGTACCAAGAGACCCAGTACTTC.

CDR3 sequence reads: CASTRDSANTGELFF. DNA for the CDR3: TGTGCCAGCACCCGGGACAGCGCGAACACCGGGGAGCTGTTTTTT. The chain employs TRBV7-6 and TRBJ2-2, with 7 bases lining up with TRBD1. CDR1 SGHVS and CDR2 FNYEAQ come from the germline V gene. This CDR3 is built from 15 residues. V lost 7 bases to trimming and J lost 0 bases; unmatched junction nucleotides: 5.

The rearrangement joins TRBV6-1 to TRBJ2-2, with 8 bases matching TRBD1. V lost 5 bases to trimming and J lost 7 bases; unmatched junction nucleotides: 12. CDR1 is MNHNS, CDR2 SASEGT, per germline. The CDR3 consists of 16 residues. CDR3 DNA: TGTGCCAGCAGTACAGGGACAGGACCTCATGGCGGGGAGCTGTTTTTT. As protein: CASSTGTGPHGGELFF.

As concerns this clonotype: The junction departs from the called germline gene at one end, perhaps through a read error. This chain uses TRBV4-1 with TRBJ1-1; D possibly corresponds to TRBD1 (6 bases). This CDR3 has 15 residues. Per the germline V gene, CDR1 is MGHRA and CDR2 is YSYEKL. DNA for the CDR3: TGCGCCGGCAGCCAACTTTTGGGACAGAACACTGAAGCTTTCTTT. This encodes CAGSQLLGQNTEAFF.

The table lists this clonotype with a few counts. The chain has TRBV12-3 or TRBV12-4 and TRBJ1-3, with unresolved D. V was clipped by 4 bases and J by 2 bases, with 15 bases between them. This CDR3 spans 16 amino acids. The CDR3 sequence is CASSSDSMSPGNTIYF. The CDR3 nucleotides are TGTGCCAGCAGTTCGGACTCGATGAGCCCTGGAAACACCATATATTTT.

CDR3 DNA: TGTGCCAGCCAGGATCCGGCGGCCAAAAACATTCAGTACTTC. Protein sequence: CASQDPAAKNIQYF. The chain employs TRBV6-6 and TRBJ2-4; D unresolved. CDR1 is MNHNY and CDR2 is SVGAGI in the germline V gene (reference sequence). V lost 8 bases, J lost 1 base, and 12 bases lay in between. The CDR3 spans 14 residues.

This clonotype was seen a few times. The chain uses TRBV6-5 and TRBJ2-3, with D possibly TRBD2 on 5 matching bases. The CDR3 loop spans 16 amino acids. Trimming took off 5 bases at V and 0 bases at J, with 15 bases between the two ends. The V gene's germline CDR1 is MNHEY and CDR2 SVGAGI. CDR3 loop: CASSTPLSGSTDTQYF. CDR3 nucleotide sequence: TGTGCCAGCAGTACGCCCCTCAGCGGAAGCACAGATACGCAGTATTTT.

The CDR3 DNA reads as TGTGCCAGCAGGACCTCAGGGGGCGTTCAGTATGGAGATCAGCCCCAGCATTTT. Translating gives CASRTSGGVQYGDQPQHF. This chain connects TRBV6-2 or TRBV6-3 to TRBJ1-5; 8 bases line up with TRBD1. Germline V gives CDR1 MNHEY, CDR2 SVGEGT. The CDR3 loop spans 18 amino acids. V was pared by 6 bases and J by 5 bases, with 18 bases of the junction left unmatched.

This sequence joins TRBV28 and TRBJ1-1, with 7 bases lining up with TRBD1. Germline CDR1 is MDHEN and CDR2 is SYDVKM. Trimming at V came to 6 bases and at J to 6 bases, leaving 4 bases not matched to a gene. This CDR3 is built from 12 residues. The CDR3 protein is CASREGTAEAFF. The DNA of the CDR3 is TGTGCCAGCAGAGAAGGGACAGCTGAAGCTTTCTTT.

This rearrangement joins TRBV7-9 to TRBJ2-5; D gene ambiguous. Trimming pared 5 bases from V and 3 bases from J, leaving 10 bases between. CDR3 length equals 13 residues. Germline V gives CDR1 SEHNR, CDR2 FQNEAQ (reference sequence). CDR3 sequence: CASSARLEETQYF. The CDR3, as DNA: TGTGCCAGCAGCGCCCGACTTGAAGAGACCCAGTACTTC.

Written as DNA, the CDR3 is TGTGCCAGCAGCGGGACAGGGCAGCAGTACTTC. It specifies CASSGTGQQYF. The genes are TRBV7-2 and TRBJ2-7, with 9 bases lining up with TRBD1. This CDR3 is 11 amino acids long. Trimming cost V 5 bases and J 8 bases; bases outside gene matches: 1. The germline CDR1 and CDR2 sequences are SGHTA and FQGNSA.

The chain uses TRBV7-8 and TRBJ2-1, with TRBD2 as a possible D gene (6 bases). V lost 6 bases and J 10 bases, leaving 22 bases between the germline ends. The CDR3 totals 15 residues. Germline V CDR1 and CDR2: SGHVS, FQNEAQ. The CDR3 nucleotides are TGTGCCAGCAGAGCGTCCGGGACTCCGAACAGAGAGCAGTTCTTC. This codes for CASRASGTPNREQFF.

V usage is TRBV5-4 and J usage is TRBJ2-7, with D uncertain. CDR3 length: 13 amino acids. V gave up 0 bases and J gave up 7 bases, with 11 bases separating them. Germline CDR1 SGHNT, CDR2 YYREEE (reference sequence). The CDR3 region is CASSLGQLGEQYV. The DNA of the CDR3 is TGTGCCAGCAGCTTGGGCCAGCTAGGAGAGCAGTACGTC.

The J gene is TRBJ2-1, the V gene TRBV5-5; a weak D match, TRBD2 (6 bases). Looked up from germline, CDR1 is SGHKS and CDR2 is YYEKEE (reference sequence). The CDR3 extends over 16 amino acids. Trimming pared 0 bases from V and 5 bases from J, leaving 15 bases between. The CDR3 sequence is CASSLGIGGSNNEQFF. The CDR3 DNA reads TGTGCCAGCAGCTTGGGGATCGGGGGTTCAAACAATGAGCAGTTCTTC.

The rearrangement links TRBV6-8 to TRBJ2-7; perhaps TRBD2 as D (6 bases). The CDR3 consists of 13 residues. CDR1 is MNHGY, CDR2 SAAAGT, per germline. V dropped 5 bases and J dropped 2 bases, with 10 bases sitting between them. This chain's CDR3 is CASSPGLTYEQYV. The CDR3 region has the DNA TGTGCCAGCAGTCCCGGACTAACCTACGAGCAGTACGTC.

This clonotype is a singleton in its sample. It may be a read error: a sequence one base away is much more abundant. CDR3 loop: CASCFRDRANTEAFF. The CDR3 nucleotides read TGTGCCAGCTGCTTCCGGGACAGGGCTAACACTGAAGCTTTCTTT. The chain couples TRBV7-2 to TRBJ1-1; the match to TRBD1 covers 9 bases. CDR1 is SGHTA, CDR2 FQGNSA, per germline. The CDR3 has 15 amino acids.

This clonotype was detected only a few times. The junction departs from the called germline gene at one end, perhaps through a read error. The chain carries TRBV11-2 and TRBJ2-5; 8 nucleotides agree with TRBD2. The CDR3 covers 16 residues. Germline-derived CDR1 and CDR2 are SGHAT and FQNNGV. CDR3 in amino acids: CASSPPQRGYQETHYF. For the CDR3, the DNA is TGTGCCAGCAGCCCCCCCCAGCGGGGGTACCAAGAGACCCATTACTTC. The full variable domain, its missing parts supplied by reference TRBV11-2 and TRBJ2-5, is EAGVAQSPRYKIIEKRQSVAFWCNPISGHATLYWYQQILGQGPKLLIQFQNNGVVDDSQLPKDRFSAERLKGVDSTLKIQPAKLEDSAVYLCASSPPQRGYQETHYFGPGTRLLVL.

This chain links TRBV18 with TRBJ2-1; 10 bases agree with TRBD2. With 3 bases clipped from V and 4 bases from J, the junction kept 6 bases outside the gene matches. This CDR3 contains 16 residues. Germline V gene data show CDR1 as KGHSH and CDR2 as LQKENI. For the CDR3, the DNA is TGTGCCAGCTCACCCCGGACTAGCGGAACTTACAATGAGCAGTTCTTC. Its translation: CASSPRTSGTYNEQFF.

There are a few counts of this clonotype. CDR3: CASSYQGSRLPGNTIYF. Written as DNA, the CDR3 is TGTGCCAGCAGTTACCAAGGGTCGCGACTACCTGGAAACACCATATATTTT. The chain employs TRBV6-6 and TRBJ1-3; no firm D call. Germline-derived CDR1 and CDR2 are MNHNY and SVGAGI (reference sequence). Trimming stripped 2 bases from V and 2 bases from J, with 16 bases between. This CDR3 has 17 residues.